The clone carrying this T cell receptor beta chain was detected ten times or more. The data belong to a study of T cells in Graves' hyperthyroidism and ophthalmopathy. Amplification of TCR beta CDR3 regions used RNA as the template. The TCR CDR3 first-round RT-PCR relied on the HTBI primer set. TCRdb re-analysed the multiplex PCR reads in MiXCR, keeping a single row per CDR3 protein. This table holds approximately 600,000 distinct CDR3 sequences, approximately 15% found once. Individuals with ophthalmopathy presented a Clinical Activity Score of at least 3, a NOSPECS grade of at least 4 and a duration under 3 months. Sequencing was done on a sample of blood. This receptor was obtained from a young woman with Graves' ophthalmopathy.

CDR3 loop: CAWSSRGINEQFF. The CDR3 DNA is TGTGCCTGGAGTAGCAGGGGGATCAATGAGCAGTTCTTC. The chain couples TRBV30 to TRBJ2-1, with 7 bases that match TRBD1. The CDR3 has 13 amino acids. Germline lookup yields CDR1 GTSNPN and CDR2 SVGIG (reference sequence). V was pared by 2 bases and J by 6 bases, with 4 bases of the junction left unmatched.